This TCR beta chain was identified during a study of shared clonotypes between healthy human individuals. CD4+ cells underwent separation, giving CD45RA+ naive and CD45RA-negative memory subsets. Only in-frame clones appear in the TCRdb table, and some are missing; sequencing was by immunoSEQ multiplex PCR. Here the sample spans 1.5 million to 1.9 million clones, around 98% being singletons. Germline V gene sequence: CDR1 SEHNR, CDR2 FQNEAQ (reference sequence). With V trimmed by 5 bases and J by 4 bases, 6 bases remained unmatched. The CDR3 consists of 15 residues. This receptor was identified in a man aged 25 to 45 in good health. V gene TRBV7-9 combines with J gene TRBJ2-1; 9 nucleotides match TRBD2. Sequencing was done on a sample of naive CD4+ T cells sorted from blood. Subset noted: CD45RA+ positively selected. The CDR3 sequence: CASSHRLAVYNEQFF. CDR3 nucleotides: TGTGCCAGCAGCCATAGACTAGCGGTATACAATGAGCAGTTCTTC.